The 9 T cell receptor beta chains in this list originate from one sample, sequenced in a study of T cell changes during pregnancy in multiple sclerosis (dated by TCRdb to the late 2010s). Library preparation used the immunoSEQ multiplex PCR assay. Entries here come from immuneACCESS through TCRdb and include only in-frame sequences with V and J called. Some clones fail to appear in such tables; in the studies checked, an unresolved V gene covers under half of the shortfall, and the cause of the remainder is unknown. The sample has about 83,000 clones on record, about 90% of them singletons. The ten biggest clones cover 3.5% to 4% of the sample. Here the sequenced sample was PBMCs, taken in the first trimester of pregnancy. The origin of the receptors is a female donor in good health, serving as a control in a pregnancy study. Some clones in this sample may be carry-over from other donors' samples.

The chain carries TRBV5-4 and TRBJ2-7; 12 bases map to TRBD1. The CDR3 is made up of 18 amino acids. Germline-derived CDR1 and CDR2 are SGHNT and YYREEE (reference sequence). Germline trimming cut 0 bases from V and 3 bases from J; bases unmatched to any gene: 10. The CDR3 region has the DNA TGTGCCAGCAGCTTGGGGGGGACAGGGGGCTCTAAGGTCTACGAGCAGTACTTC. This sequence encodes CASSLGGTGGSKVYEQYF.

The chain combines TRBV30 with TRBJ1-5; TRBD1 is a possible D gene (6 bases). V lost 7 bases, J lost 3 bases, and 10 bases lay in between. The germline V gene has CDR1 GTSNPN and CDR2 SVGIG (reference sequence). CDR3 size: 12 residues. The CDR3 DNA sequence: TGTGCCTACCGGGACAACAATCAGCCCCAGCATTTT. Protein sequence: CAYRDNNQPQHF.

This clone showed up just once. The DNA of the CDR3 is TGTGCCAGCAGCCAAGAACTTCCCCGTCCTGCGGATACGCAGTATTTT. It specifies CASSQELPRPADTQYF. The chain carries TRBV4-2 and TRBJ2-3; no reliable D call. This CDR3 has 16 amino acids. Trimming took off 0 bases at V and 6 bases at J, with 16 bases between the two ends. Germline-derived CDR1 and CDR2 are LGHNA and YNFKEQ.

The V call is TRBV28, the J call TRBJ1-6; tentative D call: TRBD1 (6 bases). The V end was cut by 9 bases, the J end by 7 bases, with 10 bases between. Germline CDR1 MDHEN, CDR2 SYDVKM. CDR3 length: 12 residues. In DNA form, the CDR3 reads TGTGCCAGGAGGGGGGGGAATTCACCCCTCCACTTT. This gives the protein CARRGGNSPLHF.

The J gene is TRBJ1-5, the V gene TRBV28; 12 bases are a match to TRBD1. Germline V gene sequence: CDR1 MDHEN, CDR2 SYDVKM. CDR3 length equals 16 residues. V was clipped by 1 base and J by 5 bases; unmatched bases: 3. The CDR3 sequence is CASSLFGTGGDQPQHF. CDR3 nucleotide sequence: TGTGCCAGCAGTTTATTCGGGACAGGGGGCGATCAGCCCCAGCATTTT.

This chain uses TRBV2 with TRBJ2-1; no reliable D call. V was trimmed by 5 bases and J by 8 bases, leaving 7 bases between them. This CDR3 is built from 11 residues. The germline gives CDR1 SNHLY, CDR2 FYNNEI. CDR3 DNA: TGTGCCAGCAGTACAGTAGATGAGCAGTTCTTC. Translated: CASSTVDEQFF.

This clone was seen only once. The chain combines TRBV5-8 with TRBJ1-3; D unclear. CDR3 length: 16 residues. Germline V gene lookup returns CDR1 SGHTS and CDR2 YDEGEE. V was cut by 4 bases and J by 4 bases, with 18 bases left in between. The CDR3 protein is CASSGFFRFSGNTIYF. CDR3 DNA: TGTGCCAGCAGCGGATTCTTCAGGTTCTCCGGAAACACCATATATTTT.

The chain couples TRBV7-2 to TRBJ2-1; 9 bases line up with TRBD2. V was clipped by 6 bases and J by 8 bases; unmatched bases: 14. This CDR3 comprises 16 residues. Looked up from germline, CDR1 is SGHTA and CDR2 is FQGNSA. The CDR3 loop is CASRGAGGPRRYEQFF. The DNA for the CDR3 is TGTGCCAGCAGAGGGGCGGGAGGGCCCAGGAGGTATGAGCAGTTCTTC. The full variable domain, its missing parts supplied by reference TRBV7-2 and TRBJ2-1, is GAGVSQSPSNKVTEKGKDVELRCDPISGHTALYWYRQSLGQGLEFLIYFQGNSAPDKSGLPSDRFSAERTGGSVSTLTIQRTQQEDSAVYLCASRGAGGPRRYEQFFGPGTRLTVL.

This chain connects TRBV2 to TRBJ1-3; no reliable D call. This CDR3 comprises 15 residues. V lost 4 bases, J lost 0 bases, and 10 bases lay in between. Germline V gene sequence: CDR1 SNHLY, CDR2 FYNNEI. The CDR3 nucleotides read TGTGCCAGCAGTGTCGTTCGGGACTCTGGAAACACCATATATTTT. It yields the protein CASSVVRDSGNTIYF. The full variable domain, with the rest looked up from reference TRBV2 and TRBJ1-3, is EPEVTQTPSHQVTQMGQEVILRCVPISNHLYFYWYRQILGQKVEFLVSFYNNEISEKSEIFDDQFSVERPDGSNFTLKIRSTKLEDSAMYFCASSVVRDSGNTIYFGEGSWLTVV.